This T cell receptor beta chain was recovered during a study of regulatory T cells in long-lasting Graves disease. Study observations and caveats: Persistent disease preferred TRBV28, TRBJ1-2 and TRBJ2-5.

Building of the TCR beta libraries involved iRepertoire HTBI primers and Arm-PCR of CDR3 regions. TCRdb itself ran the multiplex PCR reads through MiXCR, one entry per CDR3 protein. The sample consists of some 470,000 distinct CDR3 sequences, around a fifth of them appearing once. V dropped 2 bases and J dropped 2 bases, with 12 bases sitting between them. This CDR3 spans 15 amino acids. From germline, CDR1 is SEHNR and CDR2 FQNEAQ (reference sequence). Time point noted: persistent/refractory GD, antithyroid drugs over 5 years with positive TRAb. PBMC RNA was the source of the TCR library. Patients met American Thyroid Association criteria for Graves' disease. From each patient, about 8.3 milliliters of peripheral blood was drawn and collected into an EDTA anticoagulant tube. The table lists this clonotype with a few counts. The antigen remains undetermined.

The chain has TRBV7-9 and TRBJ2-5; the D gene is possibly TRBD2 (5 bases). Material: peripheral blood mononuclear cells (PBMCs), obtained when the disease was refractory, from a patient treated with antithyroid drugs. The receptor's source is a female donor with Graves disease. CDR3 DNA: TGTGCCAGCAGCTTACTTTCAGCGGAACAAGAGACCCAGTACTTC. The encoded protein is CASSLLSAEQETQYF.